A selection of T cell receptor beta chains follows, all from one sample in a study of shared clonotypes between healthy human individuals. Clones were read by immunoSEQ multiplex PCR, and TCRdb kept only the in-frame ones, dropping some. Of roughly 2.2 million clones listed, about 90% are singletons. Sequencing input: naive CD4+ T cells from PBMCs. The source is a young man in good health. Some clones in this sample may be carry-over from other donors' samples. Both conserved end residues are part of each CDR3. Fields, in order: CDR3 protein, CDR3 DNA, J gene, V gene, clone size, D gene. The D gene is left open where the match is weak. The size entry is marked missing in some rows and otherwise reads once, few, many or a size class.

CDR3aa: CASAGVVAETQYF
CDR3nt: TGTGCCAGCGCAGGAGTGGTCGCGGAGACCCAGTACTTC
j_gene: TRBJ2-5
v_gene: TRBV6-1
abundance: once
d_gene: .

CDR3aa: CASSLVGRGLDEQYF
CDR3nt: TGTGCCAGCAGCTTGGTGGGCAGGGGGCTCGACGAGCAGTACTTC
j_gene: TRBJ2-7
v_gene: TRBV5-6
abundance: .
d_gene: TRBD1

CDR3aa: CASRDPFEGSTHSYNEQFF
CDR3nt: TGTGCCAGTAGGGACCCCTTTGAGGGATCCACACACTCCTACAATGAGCAGTTCTTC
j_gene: TRBJ2-1
v_gene: TRBV19
abundance: .
d_gene: .

CDR3aa: CASSLRDRVVYGYTF
CDR3nt: TGTGCCAGCAGTTTGCGAGACAGGGTCGTCTATGGCTACACCTTC
j_gene: TRBJ1-2
v_gene: TRBV28
abundance: .
d_gene: TRBD1

CDR3aa: CASSLVGERSYEQYF
CDR3nt: TGTGCCAGCAGCTTAGTGGGGGAACGGTCCTACGAGCAGTACTTC
j_gene: TRBJ2-7
v_gene: TRBV7-9
abundance: .
d_gene: .

CDR3aa: CASSGEVNQPQHF
CDR3nt: TGTGCCAGCAGTGGAGAGGTTAATCAGCCCCAGCATTTT
j_gene: TRBJ1-5
v_gene: TRBV6-1
abundance: .
d_gene: .

CDR3aa: CAASSGSSYEQYF
CDR3nt: TGTGCCGCGTCTAGCGGGAGTTCCTACGAGCAGTACTTC
j_gene: TRBJ2-7
v_gene: TRBV28
abundance: .
d_gene: TRBD2

CDR3aa: CASRPTGTTGYTF
CDR3nt: TGTGCCAGCAGGCCTACCGGGACGACTGGCTACACCTTC
j_gene: TRBJ1-2
v_gene: TRBV6-5
abundance: .
d_gene: .

CDR3aa: CASSEVTTQLRGYTF
CDR3nt: TGTGCCAGCAGTGAAGTAACCACCCAGCTAAGGGGCTACACCTTC
j_gene: TRBJ1-2
v_gene: TRBV2
abundance: once
d_gene: .

CDR3aa: CASSSTSGNSYNEQFF
CDR3nt: TGCGCCAGCAGCTCGACTAGCGGGAACTCCTACAATGAGCAGTTCTTC
j_gene: TRBJ2-1
v_gene: TRBV5-1
abundance: .
d_gene: TRBD2

CDR3aa: CAISESFGGYNTEAFF
CDR3nt: TGTGCCATCAGTGAGTCGTTTGGGGGGTATAACACTGAAGCTTTCTTT
j_gene: TRBJ1-1
v_gene: TRBV10-3
abundance: .
d_gene: .

CDR3aa: CASSHLWGTSGFYEQFF
CDR3nt: TGCGCCAGCAGCCACCTCTGGGGGACTAGCGGGTTTTATGAGCAGTTCTTC
j_gene: TRBJ2-1
v_gene: TRBV4-3
abundance: .
d_gene: TRBD2

CDR3aa: CASSGARLDRGRVLTEAFF
CDR3nt: TGTGCCAGCAGTGGGGCGCGGTTGGACAGGGGGCGCGTCTTGACTGAAGCTTTCTTT
j_gene: TRBJ1-1
v_gene: TRBV6-4
abundance: .
d_gene: TRBD1

CDR3aa: CASSLSGSPADTQYF
CDR3nt: TGCGCCAGCAGCCTTAGCGGGAGCCCCGCAGATACGCAGTATTTT
j_gene: TRBJ2-3
v_gene: TRBV5-1
abundance: .
d_gene: TRBD2

CDR3aa: CASSQGGGGNQPQHF
CDR3nt: TGTGCCAGCAGCCAGGGAGGTGGTGGCAATCAGCCCCAGCATTTT
j_gene: TRBJ1-5
v_gene: TRBV7-2
abundance: .
d_gene: .

CDR3aa: CASSLVPVNNEQYF
CDR3nt: TGTGCCAGCAGCTTAGTTCCGGTAAACAACGAGCAGTACTTC
j_gene: TRBJ2-7
v_gene: TRBV7-3
abundance: .
d_gene: .